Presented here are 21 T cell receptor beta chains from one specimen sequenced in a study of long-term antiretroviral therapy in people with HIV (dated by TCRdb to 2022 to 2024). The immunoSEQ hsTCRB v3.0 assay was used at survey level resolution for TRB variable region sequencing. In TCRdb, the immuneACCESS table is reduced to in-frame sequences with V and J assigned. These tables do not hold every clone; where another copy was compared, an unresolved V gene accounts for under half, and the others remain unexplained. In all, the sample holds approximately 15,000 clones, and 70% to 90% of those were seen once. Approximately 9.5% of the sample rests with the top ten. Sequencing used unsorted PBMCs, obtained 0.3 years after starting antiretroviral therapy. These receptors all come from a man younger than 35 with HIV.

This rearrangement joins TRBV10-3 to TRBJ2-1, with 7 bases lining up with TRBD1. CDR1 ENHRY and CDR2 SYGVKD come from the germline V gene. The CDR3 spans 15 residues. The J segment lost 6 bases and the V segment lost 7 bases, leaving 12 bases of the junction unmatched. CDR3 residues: CAITFSSGTANEQFF. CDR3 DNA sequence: TGTGCCATCACTTTTTCTTCGGGGACAGCCAATGAGCAGTTCTTC.

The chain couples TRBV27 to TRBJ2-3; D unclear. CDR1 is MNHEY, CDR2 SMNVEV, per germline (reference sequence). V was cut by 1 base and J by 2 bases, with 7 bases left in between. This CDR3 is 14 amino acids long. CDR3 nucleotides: TGTGCCAGCAGTTTATACCCCGCCACAGATACGCAGTATTTT. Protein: CASSLYPATDTQYF.

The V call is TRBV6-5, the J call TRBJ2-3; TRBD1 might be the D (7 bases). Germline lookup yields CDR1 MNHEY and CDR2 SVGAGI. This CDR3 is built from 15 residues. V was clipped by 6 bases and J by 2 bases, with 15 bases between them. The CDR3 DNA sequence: TGTGCCAGCAGCCGGTCAGGGGGGTTCACAGATACGCAGTATTTT. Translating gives CASSRSGGFTDTQYF.

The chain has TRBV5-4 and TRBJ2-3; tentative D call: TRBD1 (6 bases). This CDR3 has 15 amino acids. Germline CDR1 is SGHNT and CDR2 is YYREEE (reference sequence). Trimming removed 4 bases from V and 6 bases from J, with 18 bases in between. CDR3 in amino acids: CASSPSTGSSDTQYF. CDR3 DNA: TGTGCCAGCAGCCCGTCGACAGGATCGTCCGATACGCAGTATTTT. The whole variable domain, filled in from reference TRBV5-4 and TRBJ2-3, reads ETGVTQSPTHLIKTRGQQVTLRCSSQSGHNTVSWYQQALGQGPQFIFQYYREEENGRGNFPPRFSGLQFPNYSSELNVNALELDDSALYLCASSPSTGSSDTQYFGPGTRLTVL.

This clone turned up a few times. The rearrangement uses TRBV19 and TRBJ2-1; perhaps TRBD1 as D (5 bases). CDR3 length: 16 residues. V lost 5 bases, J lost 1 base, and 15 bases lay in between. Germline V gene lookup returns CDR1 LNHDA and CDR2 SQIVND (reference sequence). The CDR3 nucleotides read TGTGCCAGTAGTCCCAGGCCAGGGCTATCCTACAATGAGCAGTTCTTC. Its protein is CASSPRPGLSYNEQFF.

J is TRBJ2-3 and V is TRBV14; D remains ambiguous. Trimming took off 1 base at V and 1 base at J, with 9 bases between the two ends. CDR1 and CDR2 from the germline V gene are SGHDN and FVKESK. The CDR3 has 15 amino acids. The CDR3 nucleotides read TGTGCCAGCAGCCAAGCTGGCTATGGCACAGATACGCAGTATTTT. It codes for CASSQAGYGTDTQYF.

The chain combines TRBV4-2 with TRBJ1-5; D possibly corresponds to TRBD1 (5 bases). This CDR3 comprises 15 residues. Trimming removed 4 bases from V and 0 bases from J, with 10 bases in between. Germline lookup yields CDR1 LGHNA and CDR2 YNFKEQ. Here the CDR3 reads CASSRGEYSNQPQHF. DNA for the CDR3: TGTGCCAGCAGCCGGGGGGAGTATAGCAATCAGCCCCAGCATTTT.

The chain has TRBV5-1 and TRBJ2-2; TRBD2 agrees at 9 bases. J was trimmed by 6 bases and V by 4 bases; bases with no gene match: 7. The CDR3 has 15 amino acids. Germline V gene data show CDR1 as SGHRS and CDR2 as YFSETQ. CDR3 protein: CASSRPSGGSGELFF. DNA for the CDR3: TGCGCCAGCAGCCGACCGAGCGGGGGGTCCGGGGAGCTGTTTTTT.

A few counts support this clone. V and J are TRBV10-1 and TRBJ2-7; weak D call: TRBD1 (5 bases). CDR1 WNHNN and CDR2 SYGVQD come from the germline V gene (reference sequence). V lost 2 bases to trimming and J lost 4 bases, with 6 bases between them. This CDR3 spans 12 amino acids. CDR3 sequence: CASSEGAYEQYF. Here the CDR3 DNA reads TGCGCCAGCAGTGAGGGGGCTTACGAGCAGTACTTC.

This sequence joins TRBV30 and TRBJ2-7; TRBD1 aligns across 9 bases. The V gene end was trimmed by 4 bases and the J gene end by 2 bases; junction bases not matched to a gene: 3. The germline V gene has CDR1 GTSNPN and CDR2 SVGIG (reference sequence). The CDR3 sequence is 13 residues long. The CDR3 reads CAWTGTGTYEQYF. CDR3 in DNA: TGTGCCTGGACCGGGACAGGGACCTACGAGCAGTACTTC.

The CDR3 here is CASSWGAQATEAFF. In DNA form, the CDR3 reads TGTGCCAGCAGCTGGGGCGCACAGGCAACTGAAGCTTTCTTT. The chain employs TRBV28 and TRBJ1-1; tentative D call: TRBD1 (5 bases). V was cut by 6 bases and J by 5 bases, with 16 bases left in between. Looked up from germline, CDR1 is MDHEN and CDR2 is SYDVKM. The CDR3 sequence is 14 residues long. Looking up the rest from reference TRBV28 and TRBJ1-1 gives the full variable domain: DVKVTQSSRYLVKRTGEKVFLECVQDMDHENMFWYRQDPGLGLRLIYFSYDVKMKEKGDIPEGYSVSREKKERFSLILESASTNQTSMYLCASSWGAQATEAFFGQGTRLTVV.

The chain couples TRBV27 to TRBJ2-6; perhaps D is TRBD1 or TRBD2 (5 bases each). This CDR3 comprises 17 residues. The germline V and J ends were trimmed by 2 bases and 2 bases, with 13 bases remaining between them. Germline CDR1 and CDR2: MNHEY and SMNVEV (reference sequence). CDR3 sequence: CASSLRGRVAGANVLTF. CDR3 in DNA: TGTGCCAGCAGTTTACGGGGACGGGTCGCTGGGGCCAACGTCCTGACTTTC.

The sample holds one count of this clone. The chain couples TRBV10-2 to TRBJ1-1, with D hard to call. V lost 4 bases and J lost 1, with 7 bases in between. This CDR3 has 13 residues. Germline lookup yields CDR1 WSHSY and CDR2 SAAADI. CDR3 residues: CASSAERNTEAFF. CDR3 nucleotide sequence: TGCGCCAGCAGTGCGGAGAGGAACACTGAAGCTTTCTTT.

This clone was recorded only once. The CDR3 sequence is CASSESPLADPYNEQFF. The DNA of the CDR3 is TGTGCCAGCAGTGAATCCCCTCTAGCGGATCCATACAATGAGCAGTTCTTC. The V gene is TRBV2, the J gene TRBJ2-1; 7 bases map to TRBD2. Germline V gene sequence: CDR1 SNHLY, CDR2 FYNNEI. CDR3 length: 17 amino acids. The J segment lost 4 bases and the V segment lost 2 bases, leaving 11 bases of the junction unmatched.

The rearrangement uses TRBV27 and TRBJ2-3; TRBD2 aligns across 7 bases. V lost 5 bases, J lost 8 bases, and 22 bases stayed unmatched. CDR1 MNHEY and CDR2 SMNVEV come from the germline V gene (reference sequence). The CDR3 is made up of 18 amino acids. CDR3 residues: CASSAYVAGDGVVRTQYF. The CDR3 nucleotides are TGTGCCAGCAGTGCATACGTGGCGGGGGATGGCGTCGTGCGTACGCAGTATTTT.

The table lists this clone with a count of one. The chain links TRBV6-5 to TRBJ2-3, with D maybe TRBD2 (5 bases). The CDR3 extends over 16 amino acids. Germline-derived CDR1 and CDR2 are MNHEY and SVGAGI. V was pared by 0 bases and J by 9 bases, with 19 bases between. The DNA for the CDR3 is TGTGCCAGCAGTTACTCTTGGGGAAGCCCCGGGGAGACGCAGTATTTT. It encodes CASSYSWGSPGETQYF.

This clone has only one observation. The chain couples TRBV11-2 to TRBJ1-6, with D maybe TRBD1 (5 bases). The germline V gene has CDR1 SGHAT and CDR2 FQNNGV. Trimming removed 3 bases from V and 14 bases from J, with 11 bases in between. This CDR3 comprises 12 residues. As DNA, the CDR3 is TGTGCCAGCAGCTTGGCAGGGATAGCCCTCCACTTT. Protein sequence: CASSLAGIALHF.

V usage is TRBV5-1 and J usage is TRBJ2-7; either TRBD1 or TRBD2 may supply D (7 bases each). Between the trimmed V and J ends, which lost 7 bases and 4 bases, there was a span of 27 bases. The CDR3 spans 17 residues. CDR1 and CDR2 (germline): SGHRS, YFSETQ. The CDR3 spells CASSPTNPGGVRYEQYF. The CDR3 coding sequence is TGCGCCAGCTCGCCGACGAACCCAGGGGGGGTTCGATACGAGCAGTACTTC.

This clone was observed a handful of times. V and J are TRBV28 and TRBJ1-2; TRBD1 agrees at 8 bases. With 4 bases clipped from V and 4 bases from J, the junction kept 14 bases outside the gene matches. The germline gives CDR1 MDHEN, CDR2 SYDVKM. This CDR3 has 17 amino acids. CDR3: CASSSHRQGPLPYGYTF. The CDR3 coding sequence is TGTGCCAGCAGTTCCCACCGACAGGGGCCGCTACCCTATGGCTACACCTTC.

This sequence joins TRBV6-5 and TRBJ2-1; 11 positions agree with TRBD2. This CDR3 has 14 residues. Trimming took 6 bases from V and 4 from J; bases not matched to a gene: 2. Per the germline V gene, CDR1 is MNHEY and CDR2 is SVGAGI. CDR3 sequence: CASRGLAVYNEQFF. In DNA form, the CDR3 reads TGTGCCAGCAGGGGACTAGCGGTGTACAATGAGCAGTTCTTC.

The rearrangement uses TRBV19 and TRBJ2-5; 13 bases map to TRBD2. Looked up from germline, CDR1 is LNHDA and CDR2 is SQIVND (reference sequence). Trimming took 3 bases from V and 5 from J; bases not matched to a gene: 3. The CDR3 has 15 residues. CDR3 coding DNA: TGTGCCAGTAGTATCGGACTAGCGGGGGCTGAGACCCAGTACTTC. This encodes CASSIGLAGAETQYF. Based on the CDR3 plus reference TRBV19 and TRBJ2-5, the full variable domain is DGGITQSPKYLFRKEGQNVTLSCEQNLNHDAMYWYRQDPGQGLRLIYYSQIVNDFQKGDIAEGYSVSREKKESFPLTVTSAQKNPTAFYLCASSIGLAGAETQYFGPGTRLLVL.